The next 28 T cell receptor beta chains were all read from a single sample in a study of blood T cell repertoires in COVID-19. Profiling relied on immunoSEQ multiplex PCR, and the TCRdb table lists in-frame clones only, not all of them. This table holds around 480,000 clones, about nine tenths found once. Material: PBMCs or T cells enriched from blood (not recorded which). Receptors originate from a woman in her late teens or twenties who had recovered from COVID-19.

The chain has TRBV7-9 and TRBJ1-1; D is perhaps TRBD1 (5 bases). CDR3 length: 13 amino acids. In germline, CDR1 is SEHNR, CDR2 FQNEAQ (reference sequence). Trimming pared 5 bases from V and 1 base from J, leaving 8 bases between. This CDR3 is CASSPGQNTEAFF. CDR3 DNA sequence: TGTGCCAGCAGCCCTGGACAGAACACTGAAGCTTTCTTT.

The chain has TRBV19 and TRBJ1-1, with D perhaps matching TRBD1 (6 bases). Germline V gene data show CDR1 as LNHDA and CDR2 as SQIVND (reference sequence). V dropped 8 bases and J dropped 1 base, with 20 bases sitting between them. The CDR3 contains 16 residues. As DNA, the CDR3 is TGTGCCAGTGGCCCCCCACACAGGGAGCGGAACACTGAAGCTTTCTTT. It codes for CASGPPHRERNTEAFF.

CDR3 protein: CASSPLQGYGYTF. The CDR3 nucleotides read TGTGCCAGCAGCCCCCTTCAGGGCTATGGCTACACCTTC. J is TRBJ1-2 and V is TRBV3-1 (or the pseudogene TRBV3-2), with a tentative D call TRBD1 (5 bases). The V gene's germline CDR1 is LGHDT and CDR2 YNNKEL (reference sequence). V was clipped by 4 bases and J by 4 bases, with 10 bases between them. There are 13 residues in the CDR3.

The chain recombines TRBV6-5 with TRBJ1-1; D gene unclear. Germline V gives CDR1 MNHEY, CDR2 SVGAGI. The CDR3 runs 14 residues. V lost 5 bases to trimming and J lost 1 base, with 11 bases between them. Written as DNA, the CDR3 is TGTGCCAGCAGTCGGGGAGAAGGGAACACTGAAGCTTTCTTT. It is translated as CASSRGEGNTEAFF.

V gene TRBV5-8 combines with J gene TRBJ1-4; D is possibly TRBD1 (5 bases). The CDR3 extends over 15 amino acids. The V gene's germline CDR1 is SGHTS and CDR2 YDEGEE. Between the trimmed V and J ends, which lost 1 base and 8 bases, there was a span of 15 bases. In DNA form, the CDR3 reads TGTGCCAGCAGCTTGACGGGACTTGAAGGAGAAAAACTGTTTTTT. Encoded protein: CASSLTGLEGEKLFF.

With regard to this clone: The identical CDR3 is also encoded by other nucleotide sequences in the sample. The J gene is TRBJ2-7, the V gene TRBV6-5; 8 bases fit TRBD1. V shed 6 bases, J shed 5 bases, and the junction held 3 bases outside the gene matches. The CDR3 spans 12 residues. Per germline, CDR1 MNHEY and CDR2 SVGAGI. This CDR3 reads CASSRTGNEQYF. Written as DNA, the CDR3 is TGTGCCAGCAGCCGGACAGGGAACGAGCAGTACTTC.

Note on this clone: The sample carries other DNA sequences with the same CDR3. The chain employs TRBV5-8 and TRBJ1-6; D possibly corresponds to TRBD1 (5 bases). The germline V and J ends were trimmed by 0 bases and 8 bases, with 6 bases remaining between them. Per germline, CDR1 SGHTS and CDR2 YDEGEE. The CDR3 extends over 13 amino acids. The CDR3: CASSLAGDSPLHF. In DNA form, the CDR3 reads TGTGCCAGCAGCTTGGCGGGGGATTCACCCCTCCACTTT. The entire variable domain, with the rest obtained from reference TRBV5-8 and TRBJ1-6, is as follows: EAGVTQSPTHLIKTRGQQATLRCSPISGHTSVYWYQQALGLGLQFLLWYDEGEERNRGNFPPRFSGRQFPNYSSELNVNALELEDSALYLCASSLAGDSPLHFGNGTRLTVT.

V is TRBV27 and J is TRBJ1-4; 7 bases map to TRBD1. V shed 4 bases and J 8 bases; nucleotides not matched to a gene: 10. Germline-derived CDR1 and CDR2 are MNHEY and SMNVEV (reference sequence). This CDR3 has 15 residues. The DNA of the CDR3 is TGTGCCAGCAGTTCCCTCCGACAGGGTGGAGAAAAACTGTTTTTT. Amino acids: CASSSLRQGGEKLFF.

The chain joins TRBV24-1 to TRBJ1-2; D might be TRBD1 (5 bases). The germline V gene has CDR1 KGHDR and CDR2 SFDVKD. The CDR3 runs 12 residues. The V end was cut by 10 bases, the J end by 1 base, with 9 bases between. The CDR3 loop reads CATFDSNYGYTF. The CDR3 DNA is TGTGCCACTTTTGACAGTAACTATGGCTACACCTTC.

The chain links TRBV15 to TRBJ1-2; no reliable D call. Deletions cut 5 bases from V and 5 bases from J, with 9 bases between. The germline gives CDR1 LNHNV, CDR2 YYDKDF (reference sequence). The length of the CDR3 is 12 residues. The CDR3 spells CATSRRTYGYTF. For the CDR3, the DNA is TGTGCCACCAGCCGCCGGACTTATGGCTACACCTTC.

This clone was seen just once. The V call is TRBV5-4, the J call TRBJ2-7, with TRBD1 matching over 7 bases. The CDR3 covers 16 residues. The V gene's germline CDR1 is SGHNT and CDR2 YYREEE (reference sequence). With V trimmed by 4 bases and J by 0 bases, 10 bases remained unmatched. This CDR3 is CASSPGQFESSYEQYF. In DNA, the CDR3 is TGTGCCAGCAGCCCGGGACAGTTCGAGAGCTCCTACGAGCAGTACTTC.

This chain's CDR3 is CASSQITPISGNTIYF. CDR3 sequence (DNA): TGTGCCAGCAGCCAAATTACTCCCATCTCTGGAAACACCATATATTTT. The chain links TRBV14 to TRBJ1-3; D ambiguous. The V end was cut by 2 bases, the J end by 0 bases, with 11 bases between. The germline V gene has CDR1 SGHDN and CDR2 FVKESK. The length of the CDR3 is 16 residues.

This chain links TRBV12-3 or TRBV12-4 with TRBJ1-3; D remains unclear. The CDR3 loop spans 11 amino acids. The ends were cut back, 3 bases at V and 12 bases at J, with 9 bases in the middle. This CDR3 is CASSFGENIYF. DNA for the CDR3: TGTGCCAGCAGTTTCGGGGAGAACATATATTTT.

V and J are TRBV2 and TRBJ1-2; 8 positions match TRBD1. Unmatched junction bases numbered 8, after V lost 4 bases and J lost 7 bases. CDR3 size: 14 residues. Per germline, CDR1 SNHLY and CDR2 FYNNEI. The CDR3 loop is CASSAVWDRSGYTF. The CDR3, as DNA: TGTGCCAGCAGTGCGGTGTGGGACAGGTCTGGCTACACCTTC. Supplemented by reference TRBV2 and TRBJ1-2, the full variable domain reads EPEVTQTPSHQVTQMGQEVILRCVPISNHLYFYWYRQILGQKVEFLVSFYNNEISEKSEIFDDQFSVERPDGSNFTLKIRSTKLEDSAMYFCASSAVWDRSGYTFGSGTRLTVV.

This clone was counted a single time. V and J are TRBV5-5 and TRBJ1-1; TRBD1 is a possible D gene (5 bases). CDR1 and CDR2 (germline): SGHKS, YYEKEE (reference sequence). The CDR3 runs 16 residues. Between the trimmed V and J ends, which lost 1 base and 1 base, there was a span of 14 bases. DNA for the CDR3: TGTGCCAGCAGCTTGTGGGAGGGGTGGGGGAACACTGAAGCTTTCTTT. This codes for CASSLWEGWGNTEAFF.

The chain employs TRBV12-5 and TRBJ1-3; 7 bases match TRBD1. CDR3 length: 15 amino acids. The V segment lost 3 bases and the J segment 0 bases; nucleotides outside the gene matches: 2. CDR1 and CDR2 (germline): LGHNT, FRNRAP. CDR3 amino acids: CASGLGGHSGNTIYF. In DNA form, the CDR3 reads TGTGCTAGTGGTTTAGGGGGCCACTCTGGAAACACCATATATTTT.

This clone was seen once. The CDR3 bases are TGTGCCAGCAGCCGCCTTACCCTACCCACTGAAGCTTTCTTT. It translates to CASSRLTLPTEAFF. The chain has TRBV3-1 (or the pseudogene TRBV3-2) and TRBJ1-1; D unresolved. Trimming removed 4 bases from V and 4 bases from J, with 13 bases in between. The CDR3 is made up of 14 amino acids. The germline gives CDR1 LGHDT, CDR2 YNNKEL (reference sequence).

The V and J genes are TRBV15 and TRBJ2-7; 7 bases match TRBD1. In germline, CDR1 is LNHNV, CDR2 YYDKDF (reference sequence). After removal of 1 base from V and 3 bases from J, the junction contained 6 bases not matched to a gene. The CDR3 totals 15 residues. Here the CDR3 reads CATSRGQGGSYEQYF. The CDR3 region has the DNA TGTGCCACCAGCAGAGGACAGGGTGGTAGCTACGAGCAGTACTTC. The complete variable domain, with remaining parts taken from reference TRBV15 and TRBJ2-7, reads DAMVIQNPRYQVTQFGKPVTLSCSQTLNHNVMYWYQQKSSQAPKLLFHYYDKDFNNEADTPDNFQSRRPNTSFCFLDIRSPGLGDTAMYLCATSRGQGGSYEQYFGPGTRLTVT.

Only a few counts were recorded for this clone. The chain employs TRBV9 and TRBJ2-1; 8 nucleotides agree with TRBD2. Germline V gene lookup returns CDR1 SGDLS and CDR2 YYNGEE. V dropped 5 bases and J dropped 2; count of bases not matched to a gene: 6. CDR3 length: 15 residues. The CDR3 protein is CASSRIAGPYNEQFF. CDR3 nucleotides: TGTGCCAGCAGTCGTATAGCGGGGCCCTACAATGAGCAGTTCTTC. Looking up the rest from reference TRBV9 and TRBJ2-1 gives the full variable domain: DSGVTQTPKHLITATGQRVTLRCSPRSGDLSVYWYQQSLDQGLQFLIQYYNGEERAKGNILERFSAQQFPDLHSELNLSSLELGDSALYFCASSRIAGPYNEQFFGPGTRLTVL.

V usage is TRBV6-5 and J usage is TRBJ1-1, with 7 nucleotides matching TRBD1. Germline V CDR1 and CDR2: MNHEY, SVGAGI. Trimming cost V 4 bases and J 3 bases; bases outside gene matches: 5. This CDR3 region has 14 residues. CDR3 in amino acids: CASSSDRDYTEAFF. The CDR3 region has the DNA TGTGCCAGCAGTTCTGACAGGGATTACACTGAAGCTTTCTTT.

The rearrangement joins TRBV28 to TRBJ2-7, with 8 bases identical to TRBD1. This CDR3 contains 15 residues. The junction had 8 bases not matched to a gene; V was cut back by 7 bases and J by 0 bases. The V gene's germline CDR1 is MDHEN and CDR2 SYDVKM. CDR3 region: CASTPRQGSSYEQYF. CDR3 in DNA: TGTGCCAGCACCCCCCGACAGGGGAGCTCCTACGAGCAGTACTTC.

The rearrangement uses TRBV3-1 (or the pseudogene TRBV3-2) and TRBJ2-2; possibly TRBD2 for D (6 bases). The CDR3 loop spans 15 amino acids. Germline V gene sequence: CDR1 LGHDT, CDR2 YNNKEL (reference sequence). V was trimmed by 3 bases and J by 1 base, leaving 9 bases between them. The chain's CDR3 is CASSQGLMNTGELFF. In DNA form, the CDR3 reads TGTGCCAGCAGCCAGGGACTCATGAACACCGGGGAGCTGTTTTTT.

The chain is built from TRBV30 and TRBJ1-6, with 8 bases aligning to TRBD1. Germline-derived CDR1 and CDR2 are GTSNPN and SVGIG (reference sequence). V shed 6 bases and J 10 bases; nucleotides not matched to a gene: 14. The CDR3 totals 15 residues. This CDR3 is CACDRGFSDGSPLHF. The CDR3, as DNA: TGTGCCTGCGACAGGGGATTCTCTGATGGGTCACCCCTCCACTTT.

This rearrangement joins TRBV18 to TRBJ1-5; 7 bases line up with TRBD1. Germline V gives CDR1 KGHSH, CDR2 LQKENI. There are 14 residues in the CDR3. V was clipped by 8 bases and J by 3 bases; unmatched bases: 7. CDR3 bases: TGTGCCAGCACCCGGGACAGAGTCAATCAGCCCCAGCATTTT. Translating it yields CASTRDRVNQPQHF.

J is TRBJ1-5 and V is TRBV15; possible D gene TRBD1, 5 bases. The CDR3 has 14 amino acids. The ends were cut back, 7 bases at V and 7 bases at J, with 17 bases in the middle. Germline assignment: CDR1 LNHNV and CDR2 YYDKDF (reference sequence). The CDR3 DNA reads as TGTGCCACCACCACGGGGGGATTTGAACAGCCCCAGCATTTT. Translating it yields CATTTGGFEQPQHF.

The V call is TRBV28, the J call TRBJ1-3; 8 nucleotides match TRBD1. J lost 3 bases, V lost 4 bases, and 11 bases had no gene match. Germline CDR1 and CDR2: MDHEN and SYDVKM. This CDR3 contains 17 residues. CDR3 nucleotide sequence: TGTGCCAGCAGTTCCTATCCAGGGGGCTTTAGTGGAAACACCATATATTTT. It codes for CASSSYPGGFSGNTIYF. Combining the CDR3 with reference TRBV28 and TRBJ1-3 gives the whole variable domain DVKVTQSSRYLVKRTGEKVFLECVQDMDHENMFWYRQDPGLGLRLIYFSYDVKMKEKGDIPEGYSVSREKKERFSLILESASTNQTSMYLCASSSYPGGFSGNTIYFGEGSWLTVV.

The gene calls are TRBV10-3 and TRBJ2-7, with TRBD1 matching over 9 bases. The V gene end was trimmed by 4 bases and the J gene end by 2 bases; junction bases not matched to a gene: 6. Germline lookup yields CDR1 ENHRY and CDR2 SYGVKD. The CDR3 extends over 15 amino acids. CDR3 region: CAISVSGQGTYEQYF. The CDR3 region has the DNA TGTGCCATCAGTGTTTCTGGACAGGGGACCTACGAGCAGTACTTC.

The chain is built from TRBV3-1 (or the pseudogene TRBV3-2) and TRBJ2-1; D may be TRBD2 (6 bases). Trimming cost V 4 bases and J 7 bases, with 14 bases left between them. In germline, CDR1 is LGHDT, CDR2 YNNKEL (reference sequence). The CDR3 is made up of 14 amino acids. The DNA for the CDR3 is TGTGCCAGCAGCCCGGAGGCTAGCGTTAATGAGCAGTTCTTC. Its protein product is CASSPEASVNEQFF.